This paragraph covers one TCR beta chain sequence. The antigen is unknown. This CDR3 is built from 16 residues. Germline CDR1 is SGDLS and CDR2 is YYNGEE. The ends lost 3 bases at V and 8 bases at J; junction bases unmatched: 11. The sample originates from a study of response to subunit inactivated influenza vaccine. Whole-study findings and limits: The authors suggested that few new T cells are recruited per seasonal influenza vaccination.

TCRdb independently ran MiXCR on the RT-PCR reads; one entry per CDR3 protein. The sample carries hundreds of thousands of distinct CDR3 sequences, around 14% recorded once. This clonotype was sampled from a man in his fifties or sixties who received an inactivated influenza vaccine. The chain carries TRBV9 and TRBJ2-2, with 9 bases that match TRBD2. The source material was PBMCs from blood, sampled about 12 days after vaccination. CDR3 region: CASSDQSGLATGELFF. As DNA, the CDR3 is TGTGCCAGCAGCGACCAATCGGGACTAGCAACAGGGGAGCTGTTTTTT. The variable domain in full, with the rest retrieved from reference TRBV9 and TRBJ2-2, is DSGVTQTPKHLITATGQRVTLRCSPRSGDLSVYWYQQSLDQGLQFLIQYYNGEERAKGNILERFSAQQFPDLHSELNLSSLELGDSALYFCASSDQSGLATGELFFGEGSRLTVL.